This T cell receptor (beta chain) was captured in a study of cytomegalovirus exposure and HLA in healthy donors. About the research overall: The roughly 120 validation repertoires, a later analysis reported, used the same platform as the approximately 670 first-cohort repertoires. Broader study findings: Subsequent analysis revealed that first-cohort TCR clusters tended to co-occur in the roughly 120 validation repertoires.

V gave up 6 bases and J gave up 7 bases; unmatched junction bases: 11. From germline, CDR1 is SQVTM and CDR2 ANQGSEA. The CDR3 spans 13 residues. Clones were sequenced by immunoSEQ multiplex PCR, and TCRdb holds only the in-frame ones, with some missing. Of 70,000 or so clones in the sample, 85% to 95% were seen once. As to this clone: The antigen remains unidentified.

This chain uses TRBV29-1 with TRBJ1-2; 7 bases are shared with TRBD1. Specimen: PBMCs. The source is a young woman in good health and CMV-seropositive. Here the CDR3 reads CSVDGTEGFGYTF. CDR3 sequence (DNA): TGCAGCGTAGACGGGACAGAAGGTTTTGGCTACACCTTC.